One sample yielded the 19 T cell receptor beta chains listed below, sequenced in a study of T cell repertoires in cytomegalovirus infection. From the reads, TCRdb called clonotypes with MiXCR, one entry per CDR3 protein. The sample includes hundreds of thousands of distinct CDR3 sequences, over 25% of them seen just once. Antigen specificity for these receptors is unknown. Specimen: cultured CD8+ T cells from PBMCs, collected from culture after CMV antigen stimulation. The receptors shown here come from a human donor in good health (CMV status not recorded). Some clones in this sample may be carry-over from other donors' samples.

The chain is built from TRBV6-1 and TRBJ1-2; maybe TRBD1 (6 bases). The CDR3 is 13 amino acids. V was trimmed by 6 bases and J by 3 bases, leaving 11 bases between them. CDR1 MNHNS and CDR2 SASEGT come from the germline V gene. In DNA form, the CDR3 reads TGTGCCAGCAGGGCAGGGGTCTACTATGGCTACACCTTC. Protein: CASRAGVYYGYTF.

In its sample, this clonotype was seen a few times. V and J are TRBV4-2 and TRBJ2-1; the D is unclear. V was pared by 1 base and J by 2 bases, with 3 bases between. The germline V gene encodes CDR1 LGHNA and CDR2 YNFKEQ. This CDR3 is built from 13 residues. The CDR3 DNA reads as TGTGCCAGCAGCCAAGTTACCTACAATGAGCAGTTCTTC. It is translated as CASSQVTYNEQFF.

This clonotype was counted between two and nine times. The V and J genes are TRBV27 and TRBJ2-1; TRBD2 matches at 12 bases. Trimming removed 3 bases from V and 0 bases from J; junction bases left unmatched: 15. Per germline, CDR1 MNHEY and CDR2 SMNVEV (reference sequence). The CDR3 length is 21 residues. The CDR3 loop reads CASSFVAFSSGGGSSYNEQFF. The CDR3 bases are TGTGCCAGCAGTTTTGTTGCCTTTTCTAGCGGGGGGGGTAGCTCCTACAATGAGCAGTTCTTC.

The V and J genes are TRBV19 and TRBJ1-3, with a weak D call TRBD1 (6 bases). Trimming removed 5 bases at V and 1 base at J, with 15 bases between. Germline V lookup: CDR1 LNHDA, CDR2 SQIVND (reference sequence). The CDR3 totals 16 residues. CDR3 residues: CASSAWTDHSGNTIYF. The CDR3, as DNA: TGTGCCAGTAGTGCATGGACAGACCATTCTGGAAACACCATATATTTT.

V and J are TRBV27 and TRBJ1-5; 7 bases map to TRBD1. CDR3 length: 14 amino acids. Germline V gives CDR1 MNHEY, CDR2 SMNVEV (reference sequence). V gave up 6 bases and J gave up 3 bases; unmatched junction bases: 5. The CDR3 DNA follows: TGTGCCAGCAGGAACAGGGGATACAATCAGCCCCAGCATTTT. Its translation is CASRNRGYNQPQHF.

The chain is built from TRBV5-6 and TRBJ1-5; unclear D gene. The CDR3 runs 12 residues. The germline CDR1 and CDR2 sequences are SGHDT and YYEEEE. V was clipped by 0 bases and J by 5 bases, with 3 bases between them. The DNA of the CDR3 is TGTGCCAGCAGCTTGGGCCATCAGCCCCAGCATTTT. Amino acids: CASSLGHQPQHF.

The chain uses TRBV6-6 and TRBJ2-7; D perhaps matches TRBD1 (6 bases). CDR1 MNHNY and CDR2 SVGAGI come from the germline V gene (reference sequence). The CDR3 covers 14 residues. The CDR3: CVSRETGNPYEQYV. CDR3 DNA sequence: TGTGTCAGCAGGGAAACAGGGAATCCCTACGAGCAGTACGTC.

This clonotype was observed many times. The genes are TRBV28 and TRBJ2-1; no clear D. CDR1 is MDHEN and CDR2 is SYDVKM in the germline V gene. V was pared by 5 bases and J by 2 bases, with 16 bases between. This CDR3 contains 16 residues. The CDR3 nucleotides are TGTGCCAGCAGTATCCTACCAGCTTCTACCTACAATGAGCAGTTCTTC. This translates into CASSILPASTYNEQFF.

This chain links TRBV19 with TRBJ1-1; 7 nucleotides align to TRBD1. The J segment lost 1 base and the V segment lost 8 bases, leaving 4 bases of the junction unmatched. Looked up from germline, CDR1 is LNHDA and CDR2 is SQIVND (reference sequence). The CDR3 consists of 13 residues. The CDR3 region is CASGYRGNTEAFF. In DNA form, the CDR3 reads TGTGCCAGTGGGTACAGGGGGAACACTGAAGCTTTCTTT.

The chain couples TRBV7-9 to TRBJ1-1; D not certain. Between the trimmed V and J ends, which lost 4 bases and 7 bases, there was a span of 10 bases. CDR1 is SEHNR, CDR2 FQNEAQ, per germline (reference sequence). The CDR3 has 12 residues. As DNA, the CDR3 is TGTGCCAGCAGCTACCGCCCCCGTGAAGCTTTCTTT. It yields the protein CASSYRPREAFF.

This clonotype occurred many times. This CDR3 reads CAISLSGQATEAFF. The CDR3 bases are TGTGCCATCAGTCTGTCCGGACAGGCCACTGAAGCTTTCTTT. This chain links TRBV10-3 with TRBJ1-1, with 7 bases fitting TRBD1. V shed 5 bases and J 4 bases; nucleotides not matched to a gene: 7. CDR1 and CDR2 from the germline V gene are ENHRY and SYGVKD. The CDR3 spans 14 residues.

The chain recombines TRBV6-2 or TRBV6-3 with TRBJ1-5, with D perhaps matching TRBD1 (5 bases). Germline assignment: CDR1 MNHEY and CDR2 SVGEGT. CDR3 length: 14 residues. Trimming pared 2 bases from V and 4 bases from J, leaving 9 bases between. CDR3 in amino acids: CASSYRGPNQPQHF. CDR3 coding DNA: TGTGCCAGCAGTTACCGGGGCCCAAATCAGCCCCAGCATTTT.

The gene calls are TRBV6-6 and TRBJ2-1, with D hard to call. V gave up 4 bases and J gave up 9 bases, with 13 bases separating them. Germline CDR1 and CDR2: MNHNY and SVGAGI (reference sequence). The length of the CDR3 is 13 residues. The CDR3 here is CASSSQDPGEQFF. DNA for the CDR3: TGTGCCAGCAGTTCCCAGGACCCCGGTGAGCAGTTCTTC.

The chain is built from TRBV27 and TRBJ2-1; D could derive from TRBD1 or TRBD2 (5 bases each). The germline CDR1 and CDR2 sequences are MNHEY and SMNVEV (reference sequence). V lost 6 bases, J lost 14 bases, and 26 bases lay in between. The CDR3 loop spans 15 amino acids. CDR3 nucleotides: TGTGCCAGCAGCACGACGCTGGAACGGGGCGCCCCGAAGTTCTTC. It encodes CASSTTLERGAPKFF.

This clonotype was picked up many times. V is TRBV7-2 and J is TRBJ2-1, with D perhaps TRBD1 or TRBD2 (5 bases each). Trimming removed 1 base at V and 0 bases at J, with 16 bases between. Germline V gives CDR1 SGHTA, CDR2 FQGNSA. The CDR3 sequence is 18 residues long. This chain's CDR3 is CASSLDHRGFSSYNEQFF. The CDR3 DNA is TGTGCCAGCAGCTTAGATCATCGGGGCTTTAGCTCCTACAATGAGCAGTTCTTC.

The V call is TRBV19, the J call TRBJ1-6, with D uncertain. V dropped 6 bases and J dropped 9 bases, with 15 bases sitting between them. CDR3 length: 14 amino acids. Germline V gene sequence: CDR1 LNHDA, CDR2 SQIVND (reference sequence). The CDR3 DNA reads TGTGCCAGTAGGGAACGATGGCCGGGTTCACCCCTCCACTTT. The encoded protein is CASRERWPGSPLHF.

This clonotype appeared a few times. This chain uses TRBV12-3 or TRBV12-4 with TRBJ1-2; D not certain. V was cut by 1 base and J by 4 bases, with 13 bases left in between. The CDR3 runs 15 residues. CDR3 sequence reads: CASSLEQPLPYGYTF. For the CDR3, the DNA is TGTGCCAGCAGTTTAGAACAGCCTCTTCCCTATGGCTACACCTTC.

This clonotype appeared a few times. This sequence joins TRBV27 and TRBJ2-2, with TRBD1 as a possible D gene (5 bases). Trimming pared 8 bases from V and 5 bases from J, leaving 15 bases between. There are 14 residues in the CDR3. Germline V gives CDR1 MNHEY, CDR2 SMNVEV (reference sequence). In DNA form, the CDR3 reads TGTGCCAGCGGACACAGAGCTGGGACCGGGGAGCTGTTTTTT. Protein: CASGHRAGTGELFF.

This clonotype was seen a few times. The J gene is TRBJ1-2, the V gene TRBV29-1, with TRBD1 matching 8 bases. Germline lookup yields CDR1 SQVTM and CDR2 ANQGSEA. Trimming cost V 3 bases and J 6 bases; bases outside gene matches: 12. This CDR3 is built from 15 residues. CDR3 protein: CSVEVPARGRDGYTF. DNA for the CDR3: TGCAGCGTTGAGGTCCCGGCCAGGGGGCGCGATGGCTACACCTTC.